The entry below describes one T cell receptor beta chain. What it binds is unknown. This CDR3 contains 19 residues. V trimming: 6 bases; J trimming: 2 bases; junction bases outside the gene matches: 13. Amplification yielded TCR beta CDR3 regions, with RNA transcripts as the source. Initially, a first-round RT-PCR of the TCR CDR3 employed the HTBI primer set. MiXCR, applied by TCRdb to the multiplex PCR reads, yields one record per CDR3 protein. Seen here are about 640,000 distinct CDR3 sequences, about 14% observed once, and the top ten hold around 13%. The study included ophthalmopathy patients with Clinical Activity Score at least 3, NOSPECS grade at least 4 and duration under 3 months. PBMCs were collected from an approximately 10 ml volume of fresh peripheral blood. These data are taken from a study of T cells in Graves' hyperthyroidism and ophthalmopathy. Broader study findings: Blood also showed most of the thyroid clonotypes that were expanded above 0.001.

The TCR was taken from a woman aged 45-59 years with Graves' ophthalmopathy. The sequenced sample consisted of blood. V gene TRBV12-3 or TRBV12-4 combines with J gene TRBJ2-3; 14 positions match TRBD2. CDR3 sequence: CASSSYKGLAGANTDTQYF. Here the CDR3 DNA reads TGTGCCAGCAGCTCATATAAGGGACTAGCGGGGGCTAACACAGATACGCAGTATTTT.